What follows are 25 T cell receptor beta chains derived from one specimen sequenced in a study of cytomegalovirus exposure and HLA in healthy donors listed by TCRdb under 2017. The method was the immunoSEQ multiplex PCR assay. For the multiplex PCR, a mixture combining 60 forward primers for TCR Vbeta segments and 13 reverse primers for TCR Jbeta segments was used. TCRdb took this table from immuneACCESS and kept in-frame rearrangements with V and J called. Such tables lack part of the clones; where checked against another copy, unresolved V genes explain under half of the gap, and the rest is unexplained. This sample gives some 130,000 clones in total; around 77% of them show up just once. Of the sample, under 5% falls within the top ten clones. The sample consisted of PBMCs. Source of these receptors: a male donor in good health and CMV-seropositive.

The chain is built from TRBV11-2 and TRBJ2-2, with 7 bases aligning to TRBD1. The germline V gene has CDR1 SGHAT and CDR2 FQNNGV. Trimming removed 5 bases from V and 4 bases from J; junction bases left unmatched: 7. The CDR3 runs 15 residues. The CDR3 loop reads CASSLQGPLTGELFF. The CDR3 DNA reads TGTGCCAGCAGCCTACAGGGGCCTCTCACCGGGGAGCTGTTTTTT.

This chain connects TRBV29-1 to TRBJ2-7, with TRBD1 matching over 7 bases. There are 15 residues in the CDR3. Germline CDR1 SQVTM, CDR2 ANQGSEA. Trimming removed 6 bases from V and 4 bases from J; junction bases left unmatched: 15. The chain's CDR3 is CSVILTGKAWYEQYF. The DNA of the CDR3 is TGCAGCGTCATATTGACAGGGAAGGCTTGGTACGAGCAGTACTTC.

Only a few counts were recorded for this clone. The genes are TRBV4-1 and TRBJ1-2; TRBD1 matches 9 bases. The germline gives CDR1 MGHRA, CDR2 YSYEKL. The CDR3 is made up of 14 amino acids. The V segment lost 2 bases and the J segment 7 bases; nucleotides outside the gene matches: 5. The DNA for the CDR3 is TGCGCCAGCAGCCAAAAGGACAGGGGTCGTGGCTACACCTTC. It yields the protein CASSQKDRGRGYTF.

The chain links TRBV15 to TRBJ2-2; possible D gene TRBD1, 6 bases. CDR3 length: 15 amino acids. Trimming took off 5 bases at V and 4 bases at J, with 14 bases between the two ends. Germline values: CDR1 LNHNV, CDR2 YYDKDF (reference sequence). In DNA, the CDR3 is TGTGCCACCAGCTTGTGGTTAGGGGGCACCGGGGAGCTGTTTTTT. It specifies CATSLWLGGTGELFF.

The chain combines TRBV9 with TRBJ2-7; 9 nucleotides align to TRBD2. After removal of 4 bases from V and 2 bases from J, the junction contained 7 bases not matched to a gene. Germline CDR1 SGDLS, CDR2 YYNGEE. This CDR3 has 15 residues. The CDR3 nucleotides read TGTGCCAGCAGCCCTTTAGCGGGAGTAACCTACGAGCAGTACTTC. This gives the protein CASSPLAGVTYEQYF.

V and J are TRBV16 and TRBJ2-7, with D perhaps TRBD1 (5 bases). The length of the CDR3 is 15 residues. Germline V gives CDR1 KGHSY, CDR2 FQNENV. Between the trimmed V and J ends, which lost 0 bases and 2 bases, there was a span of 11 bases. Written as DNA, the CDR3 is TGTGCCAGCAGCCAATCATCACAGGAGCCCTACGAGCAGTACTTC. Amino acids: CASSQSSQEPYEQYF.

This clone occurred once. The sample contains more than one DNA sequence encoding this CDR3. CDR3 in amino acids: CAIDSGQGVFRSMNTEAFF. The CDR3 bases are TGTGCCATCGACTCCGGACAGGGGGTTTTTCGTTCTATGAACACTGAAGCTTTCTTT. The chain is built from TRBV30 and TRBJ1-1; 10 nucleotides agree with TRBD1. The germline CDR1 and CDR2 sequences are GTSNPN and SVGIG (reference sequence). This CDR3 is built from 19 residues. With V trimmed by 8 bases and J by 0 bases, 21 bases remained unmatched. The entire variable domain, with the rest obtained from reference TRBV30 and TRBJ1-1, is as follows: SQTIHQWPATLVQPVGSPLSLECTVEGTSNPNLYWYRQAAGRGLQLLFYSVGIGQISSEVPQNLSASRPQDRQFILSSKKLLLSDSGFYLCAIDSGQGVFRSMNTEAFFGQGTRLTVV.

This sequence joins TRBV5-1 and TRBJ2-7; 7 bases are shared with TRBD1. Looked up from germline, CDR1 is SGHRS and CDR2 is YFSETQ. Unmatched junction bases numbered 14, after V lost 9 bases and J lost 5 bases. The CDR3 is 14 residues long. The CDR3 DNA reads TGCGCCACCAAGGGGACGACAGGGAACGACGAGCAGTACTTC. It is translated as CATKGTTGNDEQYF.

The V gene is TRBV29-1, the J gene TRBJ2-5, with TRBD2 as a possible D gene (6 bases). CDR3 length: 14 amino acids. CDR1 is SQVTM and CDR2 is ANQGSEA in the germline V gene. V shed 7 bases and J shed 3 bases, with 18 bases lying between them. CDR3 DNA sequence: TGCAGCGGGCGGGGCTCGGCGGCTGAAGAGACCCAGTACTTC. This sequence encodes CSGRGSAAEETQYF.

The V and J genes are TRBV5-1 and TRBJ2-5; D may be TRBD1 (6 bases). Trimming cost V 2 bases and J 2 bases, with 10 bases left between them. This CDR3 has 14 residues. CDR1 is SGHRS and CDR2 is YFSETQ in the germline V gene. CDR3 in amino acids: CASSLRTVQETQYF. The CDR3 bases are TGCGCCAGCAGCTTACGGACAGTACAAGAGACCCAGTACTTC.

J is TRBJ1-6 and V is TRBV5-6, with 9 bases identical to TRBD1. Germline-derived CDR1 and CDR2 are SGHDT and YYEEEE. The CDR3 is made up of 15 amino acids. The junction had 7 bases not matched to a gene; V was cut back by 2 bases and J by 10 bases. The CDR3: CASSFRDRVTSPLHF. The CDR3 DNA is TGTGCCAGCAGCTTCCGGGACAGGGTAACGTCACCCCTCCACTTT.

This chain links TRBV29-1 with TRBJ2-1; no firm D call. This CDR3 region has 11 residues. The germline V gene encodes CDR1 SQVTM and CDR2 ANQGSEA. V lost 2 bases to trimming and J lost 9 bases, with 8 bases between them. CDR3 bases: TGCAGCGTTGAAAGACCGGGTGAGCAGTTCTTC. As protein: CSVERPGEQFF.

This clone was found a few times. The CDR3 DNA is TGTGCCAGCAGCTTGGGGCTTTCTAGCACAGATACGCAGTATTTT. Translation gives CASSLGLSSTDTQYF. The J gene is TRBJ2-3, the V gene TRBV5-6; no reliable D call. With 0 bases removed from V and 0 bases from J, the gap between germline ends came to 8 bases. The CDR3 is 15 residues long. Germline CDR1 and CDR2: SGHDT and YYEEEE.

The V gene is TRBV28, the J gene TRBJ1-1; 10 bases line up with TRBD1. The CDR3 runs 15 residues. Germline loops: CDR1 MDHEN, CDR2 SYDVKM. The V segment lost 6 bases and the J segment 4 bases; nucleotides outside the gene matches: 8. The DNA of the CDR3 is TGTGCCAGCAGCTTGACAGGGACAGGGGTCACTGAAGCTTTCTTT. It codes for CASSLTGTGVTEAFF.

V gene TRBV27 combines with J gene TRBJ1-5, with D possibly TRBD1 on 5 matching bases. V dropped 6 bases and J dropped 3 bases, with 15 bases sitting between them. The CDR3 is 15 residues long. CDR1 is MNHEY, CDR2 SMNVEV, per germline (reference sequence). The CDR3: CASRLGQTPNQPQHF. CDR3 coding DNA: TGTGCCAGCAGGCTCGGACAAACCCCCAATCAGCCCCAGCATTTT.

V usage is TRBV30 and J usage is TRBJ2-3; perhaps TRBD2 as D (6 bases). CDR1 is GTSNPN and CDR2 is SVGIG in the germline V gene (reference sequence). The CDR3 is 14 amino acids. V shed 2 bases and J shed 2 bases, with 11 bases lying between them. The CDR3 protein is CAWSLAGPTDTQYF. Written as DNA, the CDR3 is TGTGCCTGGAGTTTGGCGGGGCCCACAGATACGCAGTATTTT.

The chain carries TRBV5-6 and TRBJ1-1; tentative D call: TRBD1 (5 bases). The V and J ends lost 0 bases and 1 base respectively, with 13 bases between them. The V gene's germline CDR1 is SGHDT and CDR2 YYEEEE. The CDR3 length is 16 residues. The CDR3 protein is CASSLEGRGRNTEAFF. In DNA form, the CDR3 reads TGTGCCAGCAGCTTGGAGGGTAGGGGAAGGAACACTGAAGCTTTCTTT.

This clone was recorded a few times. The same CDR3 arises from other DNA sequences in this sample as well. CDR3 amino acids: CASSEAAGGQETQYF. The CDR3 nucleotides read TGTGCCAGCAGTGAAGCGGCAGGGGGGCAAGAGACCCAGTACTTC. V usage is TRBV6-1 and J usage is TRBJ2-5; D perhaps matches TRBD1 (7 bases). V was cut by 0 bases and J by 2 bases, with 10 bases left in between. CDR1 is MNHNS, CDR2 SASEGT, per germline. This CDR3 comprises 15 residues.

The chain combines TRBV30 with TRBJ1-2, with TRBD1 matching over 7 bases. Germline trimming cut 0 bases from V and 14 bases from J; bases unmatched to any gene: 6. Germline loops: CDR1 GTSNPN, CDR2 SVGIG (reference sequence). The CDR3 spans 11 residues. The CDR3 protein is CAWSVGTAPTF. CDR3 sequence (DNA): TGTGCCTGGAGTGTAGGGACAGCCCCTACCTTC.

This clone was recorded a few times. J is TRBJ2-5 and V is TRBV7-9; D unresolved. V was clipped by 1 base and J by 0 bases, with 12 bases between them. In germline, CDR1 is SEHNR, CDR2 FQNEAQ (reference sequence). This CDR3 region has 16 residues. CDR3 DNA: TGTGCCAGCAGCTTAGAATTCACGGCGGACCAAGAGACCCAGTACTTC. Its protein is CASSLEFTADQETQYF.

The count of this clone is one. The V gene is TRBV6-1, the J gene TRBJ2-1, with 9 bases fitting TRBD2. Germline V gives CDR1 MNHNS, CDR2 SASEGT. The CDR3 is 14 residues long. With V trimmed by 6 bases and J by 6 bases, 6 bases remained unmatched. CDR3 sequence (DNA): TGTGCCAGCAGCCTGCGGGAGGGCCCCAATGAGCAGTTCTTC. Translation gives CASSLREGPNEQFF.

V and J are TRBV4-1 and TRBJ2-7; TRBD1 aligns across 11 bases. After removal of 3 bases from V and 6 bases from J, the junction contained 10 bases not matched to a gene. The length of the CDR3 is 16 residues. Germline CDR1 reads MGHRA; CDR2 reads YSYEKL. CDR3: CASSQRSGQGAGEQYF. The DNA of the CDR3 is TGCGCCAGCAGCCAGAGGTCCGGACAGGGGGCTGGCGAGCAGTACTTC.

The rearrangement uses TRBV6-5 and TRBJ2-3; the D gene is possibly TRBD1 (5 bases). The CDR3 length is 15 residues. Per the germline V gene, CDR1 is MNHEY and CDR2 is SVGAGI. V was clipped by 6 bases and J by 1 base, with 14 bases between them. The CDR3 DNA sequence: TGTGCCAGCAGACGCACTTTAGGGGGCACAGATACGCAGTATTTT. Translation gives CASRRTLGGTDTQYF.

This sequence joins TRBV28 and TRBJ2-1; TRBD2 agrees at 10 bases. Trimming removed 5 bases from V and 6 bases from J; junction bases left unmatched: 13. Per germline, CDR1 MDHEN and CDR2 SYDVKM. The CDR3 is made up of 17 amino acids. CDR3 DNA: TGTGCCAGCAGTGGGTTTGAAGGACTAGCGGCACTCAATGAGCAGTTCTTC. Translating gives CASSGFEGLAALNEQFF.

CDR3: CAISTATGIGEQYF. For the CDR3, the DNA is TGTGCCATCAGTACCGCTACGGGAATCGGCGAGCAGTACTTC. This rearrangement joins TRBV10-3 to TRBJ2-7, with D tentatively TRBD2 (5 bases). This CDR3 comprises 14 residues. CDR1 is ENHRY and CDR2 is SYGVKD in the germline V gene. Trimming took off 5 bases at V and 6 bases at J, with 17 bases between the two ends.